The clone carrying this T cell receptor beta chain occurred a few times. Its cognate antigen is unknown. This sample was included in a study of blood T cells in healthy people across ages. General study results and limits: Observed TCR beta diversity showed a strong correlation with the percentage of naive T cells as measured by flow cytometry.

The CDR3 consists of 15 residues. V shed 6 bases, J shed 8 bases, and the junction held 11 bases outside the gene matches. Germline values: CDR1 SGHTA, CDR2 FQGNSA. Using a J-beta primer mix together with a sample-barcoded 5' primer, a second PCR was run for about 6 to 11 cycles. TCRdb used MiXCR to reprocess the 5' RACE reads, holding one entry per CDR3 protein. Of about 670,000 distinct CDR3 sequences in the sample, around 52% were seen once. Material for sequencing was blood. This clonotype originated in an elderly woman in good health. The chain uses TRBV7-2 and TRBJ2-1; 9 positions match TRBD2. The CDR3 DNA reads TGTGCCAGCAGAACACGCGGGGGGGCCAGAGATGAGCAGTTCTTC. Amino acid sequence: CASRTRGGARDEQFF. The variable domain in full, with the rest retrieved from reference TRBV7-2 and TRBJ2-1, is GAGVSQSPSNKVTEKGKDVELRCDPISGHTALYWYRQSLGQGLEFLIYFQGNSAPDKSGLPSDRFSAERTGGSVSTLTIQRTQQEDSAVYLCASRTRGGARDEQFFGPGTRLTVL.